The 5 T cell receptor beta chains given below trace back to one sample, sequenced in a study of control samples from healthy donors and cancer patients. TCRdb keeps only in-frame clones here, not all; method: immunoSEQ multiplex PCR. The sample gives roughly 80,000 clones, over 85% of which show up once; 1.5% to 2% is in the top ten. What was sequenced was PBMCs. All receptors derive from a woman aged 60-75 years with head and neck cancer.

The chain links TRBV18 to TRBJ1-6; D gene unclear. The V end was cut by 1 base, the J end by 7 bases, with 11 bases between. CDR3 size: 15 residues. CDR1 and CDR2 (germline): KGHSH, LQKENI. CDR3 in DNA: TGTGCCAGCTCACCACAAACGGACCTAAATTCACCCCTCCACTTT. Its protein product is CASSPQTDLNSPLHF.

The chain joins TRBV7-3 to TRBJ2-3, with a tentative D call TRBD2 (6 bases). CDR1 and CDR2 from the germline V gene are SGHTA and FQGTGA. This CDR3 comprises 16 residues. Trimming removed 5 bases from V and 4 bases from J, with 19 bases in between. CDR3 sequence reads: CASSPGRGVRSDTQYF. DNA of the CDR3: TGTGCCAGCAGCCCCGGGCGGGGTGTAAGATCAGATACGCAGTATTTT.

The chain combines TRBV11-3 with TRBJ2-1, with D possibly matching TRBD2 (5 bases). The CDR3 is made up of 13 amino acids. Germline V gene sequence: CDR1 SGHNT, CDR2 YENEEA. The V and J ends lost 0 bases and 7 bases respectively, with 7 bases between them. CDR3 nucleotide sequence: TGTGCCAGCAGCTTAGATCTAGCTAATGAGCAGTTCTTC. Its translation: CASSLDLANEQFF.

The chain links TRBV5-1 to TRBJ2-2; 8 bases agree with TRBD2. CDR3 size: 18 residues. Germline V gene sequence: CDR1 SGHRS, CDR2 YFSETQ. Trimming at V came to 0 bases and at J to 2 bases, leaving 9 bases not matched to a gene. The CDR3 here is CASSLVGSGKGNTGELFF. The CDR3, as DNA: TGCGCCAGCAGCTTGGTCGGTAGCGGGAAAGGAAACACCGGGGAGCTGTTTTTT. The full variable domain, with the rest looked up from reference TRBV5-1 and TRBJ2-2, is KAGVTQTPRYLIKTRGQQVTLSCSPISGHRSVSWYQQTPGQGLQFLFEYFSETQRNKGNFPGRFSGRQFSNSRSEMNVSTLELGDSALYLCASSLVGSGKGNTGELFFGEGSRLTVL.

This clone has only a few counts. For the CDR3, the DNA is TGTGCCAGCAGCCAACGGCTAGCGGGAGACTACAATGAGCAGTTCTTC. Translated: CASSQRLAGDYNEQFF. This chain joins TRBV4-2 and TRBJ2-1; TRBD2 aligns across 10 bases. Germline CDR1 is LGHNA and CDR2 is YNFKEQ. After removal of 2 bases from V and 3 bases from J, the junction contained 4 bases not matched to a gene. The CDR3 consists of 16 residues.